These 27 T cell receptor beta chains share one sample of origin, sequenced in a study of Graves' ophthalmopathy and Graves' hyperthyroidism. RNA served as the template for amplifying TCR beta CDR3 regions. HTBI primers served in a first-round RT-PCR, which a second-round multiplex PCR followed. TCRdb re-analysed the multiplex PCR reads in MiXCR, keeping a single row per CDR3 protein. The table records a few hundred thousand distinct CDR3 sequences, 39% of them present only once. The sample consisted of peripheral blood or thyroid tissue (not recorded which). These receptors came from an adult man with Graves' hyperthyroidism.

To note about this clonotype: A read error may produce the germline difference seen at one junction end. This chain links TRBV9 with TRBJ1-3; perhaps TRBD1 as D (6 bases). Germline V CDR1 and CDR2: SGDLS, YYNGEE. The CDR3 is 13 amino acids. The CDR3 loop reads CASSVEGGDTIHF. The CDR3 coding sequence is TGTGCCAGCAGCGTAGAGGGGGGAGACACCATACATTTT.

In this sample, this clonotype turned up many times. This rearrangement joins TRBV6-5 to TRBJ1-6; 7 nucleotides align to TRBD1. This CDR3 spans 14 amino acids. V gave up 6 bases and J gave up 7 bases; unmatched junction bases: 6. The V gene's germline CDR1 is MNHEY and CDR2 SVGAGI. CDR3 coding DNA: TGTGCCAGCAGAGGGGGCTTCGGGAATTCACCCCTCCACTTT. Translation: CASRGGFGNSPLHF.

The chain is built from TRBV7-2 and TRBJ1-2; 11 bases match TRBD1. The CDR3 is 13 amino acids. Trimming at V came to 3 bases and at J to 13 bases, leaving 7 bases not matched to a gene. Looked up from germline, CDR1 is SGHTA and CDR2 is FQGNSA. CDR3 residues: CASSFYRTGGLTF. The CDR3 DNA sequence: TGTGCCAGCAGCTTCTACCGGACAGGGGGCCTCACCTTC.

This clonotype was recorded at least ten times. The CDR3, as DNA: TGCAGCGTAACCGAAGATAGCAATCAGCCCCAGCATTTT. Translation gives CSVTEDSNQPQHF. V usage is TRBV29-1 and J usage is TRBJ1-5; D is unclear. The germline V and J ends were trimmed by 6 bases and 0 bases, with 9 bases remaining between them. CDR1 and CDR2 (germline): SQVTM, ANQGSEA. The CDR3 consists of 13 residues.

The chain couples TRBV10-3 to TRBJ1-1; no clear D gene. Germline CDR1 ENHRY, CDR2 SYGVKD. The germline V and J ends were trimmed by 8 bases and 2 bases, with 12 bases remaining between them. CDR3 size: 13 residues. The CDR3 sequence is CAIGVERNTEAFF. The DNA of the CDR3 is TGTGCCATCGGGGTAGAGAGAAACACTGAAGCTTTCTTT.

V usage is TRBV10-3 and J usage is TRBJ1-1, with 7 bases aligning to TRBD1. V shed 7 bases, J shed 1 base, and the junction held 6 bases outside the gene matches. The CDR3 has 14 residues. The germline gives CDR1 ENHRY, CDR2 SYGVKD. The CDR3 coding sequence is TGTGCCATCACCCCTCGACAGGGGAACACTGAAGCTTTCTTT. The encoded protein is CAITPRQGNTEAFF.

This clonotype was detected many times. The CDR3 nucleotides read TGCGCCAGCAGCCAACAGGGGGCCGGGAACACTGAAGCTTTCTTT. Encoded protein: CASSQQGAGNTEAFF. V is TRBV5-1 and J is TRBJ1-1; 9 nucleotides line up with TRBD1. The ends lost 4 bases at V and 1 base at J; junction bases unmatched: 5. There are 15 residues in the CDR3. The germline V gene encodes CDR1 SGHRS and CDR2 YFSETQ.

In this sample, this clonotype turned up a few times. The chain links TRBV29-1 to TRBJ2-7, with D unclear. The DNA end is a closer match to TRBJ2-1, so the J assignment may be wrong. The CDR3 runs to 12 residues. CDR1 is SQVTM, CDR2 ANQGSEA, per germline. CDR3 sequence (DNA): TGCAGCGTTGCTAATTCCGGGCTAGAGCAGTTCTTC. This translates into CSVANSGLEQFF.

The chain combines TRBV10-3 with TRBJ1-5; D is ambiguous. CDR1 is ENHRY, CDR2 SYGVKD, per germline. Trimming cost V 4 bases and J 11 bases, with 15 bases left between them. The CDR3 has 13 amino acids. The CDR3 coding sequence is TGTGCCATCAGTGGAGGGCAGGAGCGGACCCAGCATTTT. Protein sequence: CAISGGQERTQHF.

This clonotype has only a few counts. This chain joins TRBV2 and TRBJ2-5; no clear D. The V and J ends lost 2 bases and 4 bases respectively, with 11 bases between them. Germline lookup yields CDR1 SNHLY and CDR2 FYNNEI. The CDR3 covers 14 residues. CDR3 amino acids: CASSESQESETQYF. CDR3 in DNA: TGTGCCAGCAGTGAAAGCCAGGAGTCAGAGACCCAGTACTTC.

The J gene is TRBJ2-3, the V gene TRBV20-1, with D hard to call. V was cut by 3 bases and J by 4 bases, with 2 bases left in between. Germline-derived CDR1 and CDR2 are DFQATT and SNEGSKA (reference sequence). CDR3 length: 10 residues. This CDR3 reads CSASPDTQYF. The CDR3 DNA is TGCAGTGCTAGCCCAGATACGCAGTATTTT.

This clonotype was seen only a few times. This sequence joins TRBV7-3 and TRBJ1-1; perhaps TRBD1 as D (5 bases). Germline CDR1 SGHTA, CDR2 FQGTGA. V was pared by 5 bases and J by 0 bases, with 22 bases between. This CDR3 has 18 residues. CDR3 bases: TGTGCCAGCAGCCGATGGGGTGCCGGGACGGGGATGAACACTGAAGCTTTCTTT. Translated, it gives CASSRWGAGTGMNTEAFF. The entire variable domain, with the rest obtained from reference TRBV7-3 and TRBJ1-1, is as follows: GAGVSQTPSNKVTEKGKYVELRCDPISGHTALYWYRQSLGQGPEFLIYFQGTGAADDSGLPNDRFFAVRPEGSVSTLKIQRTERGDSAVYLCASSRWGAGTGMNTEAFFGQGTRLTVV.

This rearrangement joins TRBV12-3 or TRBV12-4 to TRBJ2-7, with 9 nucleotides matching TRBD1. The J segment lost 5 bases and the V segment lost 4 bases, leaving 9 bases of the junction unmatched. The CDR3 is 15 amino acids. CDR3: CASSSQTGGWNEQYF. CDR3 nucleotide sequence: TGTGCCAGCAGTTCACAAACAGGGGGCTGGAACGAGCAGTACTTC.

There are a few counts of this clonotype. The rearrangement uses TRBV6-1 and TRBJ1-5; a weak D match, TRBD1 (6 bases). Germline CDR1 is MNHNS and CDR2 is SASEGT. The V and J ends lost 7 bases and 3 bases respectively, with 13 bases between them. The CDR3 is 14 amino acids. In DNA, the CDR3 is TGTGCCAGCAAAGATGGACAGAACAATCAGCCCCAGCATTTT. This encodes CASKDGQNNQPQHF.

This clonotype was recorded many times. The gene calls are TRBV5-1 and TRBJ2-5, with D perhaps being TRBD1 or TRBD2 (5 bases each). V was pared by 0 bases and J by 5 bases, with 14 bases between. Germline CDR1 is SGHRS and CDR2 is YFSETQ. The CDR3 is made up of 15 amino acids. The CDR3 here is CASSLAQGVGETQYF. The CDR3 nucleotides are TGCGCCAGCAGCTTGGCCCAGGGAGTCGGGGAGACCCAGTACTTC.

The rearrangement uses TRBV5-4 and TRBJ1-1; D gene uncertain. V lost 0 bases to trimming and J lost 4 bases, with 13 bases between them. The CDR3 runs 15 residues. Germline CDR1 is SGHNT and CDR2 is YYREEE (reference sequence). The CDR3: CASSLAGSESTEAFF. As DNA, the CDR3 is TGTGCCAGCAGCTTGGCCGGATCGGAGAGCACTGAAGCTTTCTTT. The full variable domain, rest sourced from reference TRBV5-4 and TRBJ1-1, is ETGVTQSPTHLIKTRGQQVTLRCSSQSGHNTVSWYQQALGQGPQFIFQYYREEENGRGNFPPRFSGLQFPNYSSELNVNALELDDSALYLCASSLAGSESTEAFFGQGTRLTVV.

This clonotype was detected ten times or more. The rearrangement joins TRBV7-2 to TRBJ1-1; no firm D call. The V and J ends lost 3 bases and 1 base respectively, with 9 bases between them. Germline lookup yields CDR1 SGHTA and CDR2 FQGNSA. The CDR3 runs to 14 residues. The CDR3 region is CASSFLTENTEAFF. CDR3 in DNA: TGTGCCAGCAGCTTTTTGACTGAGAACACTGAAGCTTTCTTT.

This clonotype was seen at least ten times. The gene calls are TRBV29-1 and TRBJ2-5, with D unclear. Germline V gene lookup returns CDR1 SQVTM and CDR2 ANQGSEA. Between the trimmed V and J ends, which lost 4 bases and 4 bases, there was a span of 10 bases. This CDR3 contains 12 residues. The CDR3 DNA is TGCAGCGTTGGGCCGTCCGGAGAGACCCAGTACTTC. It encodes CSVGPSGETQYF.

Ten or more counts support this clonotype. The chain couples TRBV19 to TRBJ1-5; the match to TRBD1 covers 9 bases. The CDR3 totals 16 residues. Trimming removed 4 bases from V and 1 base from J; junction bases left unmatched: 5. Germline V gene data show CDR1 as LNHDA and CDR2 as SQIVND (reference sequence). The CDR3 sequence is CASSTTGGLSNQPQHF. CDR3 nucleotide sequence: TGTGCCAGTAGTACGACAGGGGGTTTGAGCAATCAGCCCCAGCATTTT.

This clonotype was counted once. This sequence joins TRBV2 and TRBJ1-2; 9 nucleotides match TRBD1. The CDR3 has 14 amino acids. Germline V gives CDR1 SNHLY, CDR2 FYNNEI. Germline trimming cut 4 bases from V and 7 bases from J; bases unmatched to any gene: 7. The CDR3 coding sequence is TGTGCCAGCAGTGTTGGGGGACAGGGCCGTGGCTACACCTTC. This codes for CASSVGGQGRGYTF.

The chain employs TRBV20-1 and TRBJ1-2; D might be TRBD1 (5 bases). The CDR3 runs to 15 residues. V was cut by 0 bases and J by 6 bases, with 17 bases left in between. Germline V gene lookup returns CDR1 DFQATT and CDR2 SNEGSKA (reference sequence). CDR3 in DNA: TGCAGTGCTAGAGACCCTCTCGGGGGAAGGGATGGCTACACCTTC. It specifies CSARDPLGGRDGYTF.

The chain employs TRBV12-3 or TRBV12-4 and TRBJ2-3; 9 nucleotides agree with TRBD2. The J segment lost 2 bases and the V segment lost 11 bases, leaving 8 bases of the junction unmatched. The CDR3 has 14 amino acids. DNA of the CDR3: TGTGCCGTGGCTAGCGGGGAGAACACAGATACGCAGTATTTT. Translating gives CAVASGENTDTQYF.

The chain joins TRBV28 to TRBJ2-7; D uncertain. The CDR3 consists of 15 residues. The germline V and J ends were trimmed by 2 bases and 2 bases, with 13 bases remaining between them. Germline V gives CDR1 MDHEN, CDR2 SYDVKM. The DNA of the CDR3 is TGTGCCAGCAGTTTAATCGCGGACGGAGCCTACGAGCAGTACTTC. Translating gives CASSLIADGAYEQYF.

There are a few counts of this clonotype. The chain is built from TRBV7-9 and TRBJ2-7; D is ambiguous. The end of the DNA fits TRBJ2-1 better, so the J call may be wrong. Germline CDR1 and CDR2: SEHNR and FQNEAQ (reference sequence). The CDR3 consists of 15 residues. In DNA, the CDR3 is TGTGCCAGCAGCCCCCTATTTAGACGAATCAATGAGCAGTTCTTC. This encodes CASSPLFRRINEQFF.

This rearrangement joins TRBV20-1 to TRBJ2-2, with D maybe TRBD1 (6 bases). The CDR3 consists of 16 residues. V was shortened by 1 base and J by 4 bases, with 16 bases between the two germline ends. CDR1 is DFQATT and CDR2 is SNEGSKA in the germline V gene (reference sequence). The CDR3 sequence: CSARVSTDRSTGELFF. Written as DNA, the CDR3 is TGCAGTGCTAGAGTATCAACGGACAGATCCACCGGGGAGCTGTTTTTT.

The chain employs TRBV5-1 and TRBJ1-1; no clear D. CDR1 SGHRS and CDR2 YFSETQ come from the germline V gene. V lost 0 bases to trimming and J lost 9 bases, with 12 bases between them. This CDR3 has 13 amino acids. CDR3 region: CASSLGGAPQAFF. For the CDR3, the DNA is TGCGCCAGCAGCTTGGGGGGAGCACCTCAAGCTTTCTTT. Using reference TRBV5-1 and TRBJ1-1 for the parts outside the CDR3, the full variable domain is KAGVTQTPRYLIKTRGQQVTLSCSPISGHRSVSWYQQTPGQGLQFLFEYFSETQRNKGNFPGRFSGRQFSNSRSEMNVSTLELGDSALYLCASSLGGAPQAFFGQGTRLTVV.

This clonotype was seen once. The V and J genes are TRBV7-3 and TRBJ2-2; 8 bases are a match to TRBD2. Per germline, CDR1 SGHTA and CDR2 FQGTGA. There are 14 residues in the CDR3. Germline trimming cut 4 bases from V and 7 bases from J; bases unmatched to any gene: 5. Here the CDR3 reads CASSSTGTSGELFF. CDR3 nucleotides: TGTGCCAGCAGCTCCACCGGGACTAGCGGGGAGCTGTTTTTT.